The following is a T cell receptor (beta chain) sequence with its context. The antigen is unknown. The sample originates from a study of T cell responses to AZD1222 COVID-19 vaccine. Findings and caveats of the study: A reported finding is that nearly half of spike-specific TCRs target unmutated variant regions.

The germline CDR1 and CDR2 sequences are SEHNR and FQNEAQ (reference sequence). Trimming cost V 2 bases and J 5 bases, with 7 bases left between them. This CDR3 has 13 residues. The repertoire was sequenced with immunoSEQ multiplex PCR; TCRdb's copy has only in-frame clones and lacks some. This table has some 97,000 clones, about 87% appearing once. The chain couples TRBV7-9 to TRBJ1-5; D not certain. Sequencing used peripheral blood, obtained on day 0 of AZD1222 vaccination. The source of this sequence is an adult in good health. This chain's CDR3 is CASSLSRDQPQHF. In nucleotides, the CDR3 is TGTGCCAGCAGCTTATCTCGTGATCAGCCCCAGCATTTT. Combining the CDR3 with reference TRBV7-9 and TRBJ1-5 gives the whole variable domain DTGVSQNPRHKITKRGQNVTFRCDPISEHNRLYWYRQTLGQGPEFLTYFQNEAQLEKSRLLSDRFSAERPKGSFSTLEIQRTEQGDSAMYLCASSLSRDQPQHFGDGTRLSIL.